The rows below give T cell receptor beta chains drawn from one sample of a study of shared clonotypes between healthy human individuals. Generated by immunoSEQ multiplex PCR, the TCRdb table keeps only in-frame clones and is missing some. The table shows approximately 2.1 million clones, with 90% to 95% occurring only once. The sample comprised naive CD4+ T cells from PBMCs. The receptors come from a man between 18 and 29 years old in good health. Some clones in this sample may be carry-over from other donors' samples. The CDR3 runs from the conserved cysteine through the conserved F or W. The D gene is left open where the match is weak. Clone size is given for some rows only: seen once, a few or many times, or a class if the clone is expanded.

v_gene: TRBV28
j_gene: TRBJ2-6
abundance: -
d_gene: -
CDR3aa: CASSLFSVVSSGANVLTF
CDR3nt: TGTGCCAGCAGTTTATTCAGTGTGGTTAGCTCTGGGGCCAACGTCCTGACTTTC

v_gene: TRBV7-9
j_gene: TRBJ1-2
abundance: -
d_gene: -
CDR3aa: CASSLVTNYGYTF
CDR3nt: TGTGCCAGCAGCTTAGTAACGAACTATGGCTACACCTTC

v_gene: TRBV5-1
j_gene: TRBJ2-5
abundance: -
d_gene: TRBD1
CDR3aa: CASSHGTGGEETQYF
CDR3nt: TGCGCCAGCAGCCACGGGACAGGGGGCGAGGAGACCCAGTACTTC

v_gene: TRBV28
j_gene: TRBJ2-3
abundance: -
d_gene: TRBD2
CDR3aa: CASSNQGLAGVADTQYF
CDR3nt: TGTGCCAGCAGTAACCAAGGACTAGCGGGAGTGGCAGATACGCAGTATTTT

v_gene: TRBV28
j_gene: TRBJ1-1
abundance: few
d_gene: -
CDR3aa: CASSQQMNTEAFF
CDR3nt: TGTGCCAGCAGCCAGCAAATGAACACTGAAGCTTTCTTT

v_gene: TRBV25-1
j_gene: TRBJ2-1
abundance: -
d_gene: -
CDR3aa: CASRGLYNEQFF
CDR3nt: TGTGCCAGCCGCGGCCTCTACAATGAGCAGTTCTTC

v_gene: TRBV19
j_gene: TRBJ1-5
abundance: few
d_gene: -
CDR3aa: CASSFGISNQPQHF
CDR3nt: TGTGCCAGTAGTTTTGGGATTAGCAATCAGCCCCAGCATTTT

v_gene: TRBV10-3
j_gene: TRBJ1-1
abundance: -
d_gene: -
CDR3aa: CAISEVGNTEAFF
CDR3nt: TGTGCCATCAGTGAGGTGGGGAATACTGAAGCTTTCTTT

v_gene: TRBV5-6
j_gene: TRBJ1-2
abundance: -
d_gene: TRBD1
CDR3aa: CASSFRTGKYGYTF
CDR3nt: TGTGCCAGCAGCTTCCGGACAGGGAAATATGGCTACACCTTC

v_gene: TRBV6-5
j_gene: TRBJ2-4
abundance: -
d_gene: -
CDR3aa: CASSADLAKNIQYF
CDR3nt: TGTGCCAGCAGTGCGGACTTAGCCAAAAACATTCAGTACTTC

v_gene: TRBV18
j_gene: TRBJ2-1
abundance: once
d_gene: TRBD2
CDR3aa: CASSPLSLAGVSNEQFF
CDR3nt: TGTGCCAGCTCACCCCTATCACTAGCGGGAGTGTCTAATGAGCAGTTCTTC

v_gene: TRBV4-1
j_gene: TRBJ1-4
abundance: -
d_gene: -
CDR3aa: CASSQDSPATNEKLFF
CDR3nt: TGCGCCAGCAGCCAAGATTCGCCAGCAACTAATGAAAAACTGTTTTTT

v_gene: TRBV6-5
j_gene: TRBJ1-4
abundance: -
d_gene: -
CDR3aa: CASSYRVNTNEKLFF
CDR3nt: TGTGCCAGCAGTTACAGGGTTAACACTAATGAAAAACTGTTTTTT

v_gene: TRBV28
j_gene: TRBJ1-5
abundance: -
d_gene: -
CDR3aa: CARGARPQHF
CDR3nt: TGTGCCAGGGGGGCCCGGCCCCAGCATTTT

v_gene: TRBV7-9
j_gene: TRBJ2-2
abundance: -
d_gene: TRBD2
CDR3aa: CASSLRTSGYTGELFF
CDR3nt: TGTGCCAGCAGCCTAAGGACTAGCGGATACACCGGGGAGCTGTTTTTT

v_gene: TRBV7-8
j_gene: TRBJ2-7
abundance: -
d_gene: TRBD2
CDR3aa: CASSFQRDGYEQYF
CDR3nt: TGTGCCAGCAGCTTCCAGCGGGACGGGTACGAGCAGTACTTC

v_gene: TRBV30
j_gene: TRBJ2-7
abundance: -
d_gene: -
CDR3aa: CAWRSQGMYEQYF
CDR3nt: TGTGCCTGGAGGTCCCAGGGGATGTACGAGCAGTACTTC

v_gene: TRBV5-5
j_gene: TRBJ2-7
abundance: -
d_gene: -
CDR3aa: CASSLFPDREGSYEQYF
CDR3nt: TGTGCCAGCAGCTTGTTCCCGGACAGGGAGGGATCCTACGAGCAGTACTTC